This entry lists 22 T cell receptor beta chains sequenced from one sample in a study of blood T cells in healthy people across ages. The authors ran a second PCR of 7 to 11 cycles using a sample-barcoded 5' primer and a J-beta primer mix. TCRdb analysed the 5' RACE reads with MiXCR anew, one entry per CDR3 protein. This sample has 950,000 to 1,200,000 distinct CDR3 sequences, with around two fifths found just once. The source material was blood. These receptors were taken from a man aged 18 to 30 in good health.

The rearrangement joins TRBV24-1 to TRBJ2-1; no clear D. Trimming took off 4 bases at V and 11 bases at J, with 11 bases between the two ends. Per the germline V gene, CDR1 is KGHDR and CDR2 is SFDVKD. This CDR3 is built from 12 residues. CDR3 protein: CATSEEKSKQFF. The CDR3, as DNA: TGTGCCACCAGTGAAGAGAAAAGTAAGCAGTTCTTC.

The V call is TRBV7-2, the J call TRBJ2-7; 8 bases map to TRBD2. Gene TRBJ2-5 matches the end of the DNA better, so the J call may be wrong. CDR3 length equals 16 residues. CDR1 is SGHTA and CDR2 is FQGNSA in the germline V gene. The CDR3 nucleotides read TGTGCCAGCATCCCCCTAGCGGGCCATCGAATCGAGACCCAGTACTTC. It yields the protein CASIPLAGHRIETQYF.

About this clonotype: One end of the junction is discordant with germline, which a read error may explain. This rearrangement joins TRBV6-1 to TRBJ1-1; D call uncertain. The CDR3 contains 15 residues. CDR1 MNHNS and CDR2 SASEGT come from the germline V gene. CDR3 sequence: CASGDLRTENTEAFF. The CDR3 nucleotides are TGTGCCAGCGGTGACCTCAGAACTGAGAACACTGAAGCTTTCTTT.

The V gene is TRBV7-2, the J gene TRBJ2-4; 7 positions match TRBD2. The CDR3 consists of 16 residues. Germline V gene data show CDR1 as SGHTA and CDR2 as FQGNSA. With V trimmed by 2 bases and J by 9 bases, 13 bases remained unmatched. The CDR3 is CASSLSGGLRGGIQYF. CDR3 DNA: TGTGCCAGCAGCTTATCGGGGGGACTTCGAGGTGGCATTCAGTACTTC.

This clonotype is a singleton in its sample. V usage is TRBV3-1 and J usage is TRBJ2-1; 8 nucleotides align to TRBD1. The CDR3 has 17 amino acids. CDR1 is LGHDT and CDR2 is YNNKEL in the germline V gene (reference sequence). V shed 4 bases, J shed 2 bases, and the junction held 10 bases outside the gene matches. CDR3 sequence: CASSLRGLGATYNEQFF. CDR3 bases: TGTGCCAGCAGCCTCAGGGGGCTTGGGGCAACCTACAATGAGCAGTTCTTC.

This clonotype has only one observation. The chain carries TRBV7-2 and TRBJ1-3; 9 nucleotides line up with TRBD1. The length of the CDR3 is 15 residues. Losses at the gene ends were 2 bases for V and 3 bases for J; bases not matched to a gene: 2. From germline, CDR1 is SGHTA and CDR2 FQGNSA. The DNA of the CDR3 is TGTGCCAGCAGCTTAAACAGGGGGCTTGGAAACACCATATATTTT. It specifies CASSLNRGLGNTIYF.

A note on this clonotype: It may be a read error: a sequence one base away is much more abundant. The V gene is TRBV4-1, the J gene TRBJ2-1; D is possibly TRBD1 (5 bases). This CDR3 spans 14 amino acids. Germline V CDR1 and CDR2: MGHRA, YSYEKL. The V gene lost 5 bases and the J gene lost 8 bases, with 16 bases spanning the gap. The CDR3 loop is CASSYPGYGDEQFF. The CDR3 nucleotides read TGCGCCAGCAGCTATCCAGGGTATGGCGATGAGCAGTTCTTC.

This chain uses TRBV12-3 or TRBV12-4 with TRBJ1-1; D unresolved. The CDR3 is 16 amino acids. V gave up 6 bases and J gave up 3 bases, with 20 bases separating them. This CDR3 reads CASRPPGRNQYTEAFF. The CDR3 DNA is TGTGCCAGCAGACCACCGGGGAGGAACCAATACACTGAAGCTTTCTTT.

This clonotype was found a few times. The chain is built from TRBV6-6 and TRBJ1-4; no clear D. V lost 2 bases, J lost 3 bases, and 10 bases lay in between. Germline assignment: CDR1 MNHNY and CDR2 SVGAGI (reference sequence). The CDR3 is made up of 15 amino acids. The CDR3 reads CASSYPEGPNEKLFF. CDR3 DNA: TGTGCCAGCAGTTACCCCGAGGGCCCTAATGAAAAACTGTTTTTT.

The chain is built from TRBV3-1 and TRBJ1-1; D is perhaps TRBD1 (5 bases). CDR3 length: 15 residues. CDR1 and CDR2 (germline): LGHDT, YNNKEL (reference sequence). V was shortened by 5 bases and J by 1 base, with 14 bases between the two germline ends. CDR3 sequence (DNA): TGTGCCAGCAGCTCATTCCCACAGGCGAACACTGAAGCTTTCTTT. Translated, it gives CASSSFPQANTEAFF.

As regards this clonotype: A much larger clone lies one base from this, so it may be a read error. V usage is TRBV4-2 and J usage is TRBJ2-3; D may be TRBD2 (5 bases). CDR3 size: 14 residues. From germline, CDR1 is LGHNA and CDR2 YNFKEQ. The CDR3 sequence: CAGSPPGQRDTQYF. CDR3 nucleotides: TGTGCCGGCAGCCCACCCGGCCAGCGGGATACGCAGTATTTT.

The count of this clonotype is one. The chain has TRBV6-1 and TRBJ2-7, with D possibly matching TRBD2 (5 bases). Looked up from germline, CDR1 is MNHNS and CDR2 is SASEGT. CDR3 length: 14 residues. V was pared by 5 bases and J by 3 bases, with 14 bases between. The CDR3 reads CASSPRRELYEQYF. The CDR3 bases are TGTGCCAGCAGTCCCAGACGGGAACTCTACGAGCAGTACTTC.

This chain joins TRBV20-1 and TRBJ1-1, with a tentative D call TRBD1 (5 bases). V dropped 6 bases and J dropped 1 base, with 21 bases sitting between them. Germline loops: CDR1 DFQATT, CDR2 SNEGSKA (reference sequence). The CDR3 totals 16 residues. This CDR3 reads CSAAPAPRETNTEAFF. The CDR3 region has the DNA TGCAGTGCCGCCCCCGCCCCCAGGGAAACGAACACTGAAGCTTTCTTT.

This clonotype has more than one count but fewer than ten. The CDR3 loop is CSGGAGSTNEKLFF. In DNA, the CDR3 is TGCAGTGGGGGGGCAGGATCAACTAATGAAAAACTGTTTTTT. The chain joins TRBV20-1 to TRBJ1-4; a weak D match, TRBD1 (6 bases). The germline V and J ends were trimmed by 7 bases and 0 bases, with 12 bases remaining between them. CDR3 length: 14 amino acids. Germline CDR1 is DFQATT and CDR2 is SNEGSKA (reference sequence).

The chain employs TRBV6-2 or TRBV6-3 and TRBJ2-1, with D unresolved. The DNA end favors TRBJ2-7, so the J call may be wrong. The CDR3 contains 16 residues. The germline CDR1 and CDR2 sequences are MNHEY and SVGEGT. In DNA, the CDR3 is TGTGCCAGCAGTTACACAAGGCAGGTAGTTTACAATGAGCAGTACTTC. Protein product: CASSYTRQVVYNEQYF.

The J gene is TRBJ1-2, the V gene TRBV4-1, with TRBD1 identical over 8 bases. The junction had 9 bases not matched to a gene; V was cut back by 4 bases and J by 8 bases. Germline values: CDR1 MGHRA, CDR2 YSYEKL. The CDR3 consists of 14 residues. The CDR3 reads CASSPSDRDKGYTF. CDR3 nucleotides: TGCGCCAGCAGCCCTTCGGACAGGGATAAAGGCTACACCTTC.

This clonotype was counted at least ten times. The chain carries TRBV20-1 and TRBJ1-2; D not resolved. Trimming left V 6 bases short and J 2 bases short, with 16 bases between. This CDR3 has 14 amino acids. Germline V gene sequence: CDR1 DFQATT, CDR2 SNEGSKA (reference sequence). The CDR3 nucleotides are TGCAGTGCCCTAAGTAGGGATCGGAACTATGGCTACACCTTC. Amino acid sequence: CSALSRDRNYGYTF.

This clonotype has more than one count but fewer than ten. The V call is TRBV12-3 or TRBV12-4, the J call TRBJ1-1, with TRBD1 identical over 9 bases. The CDR3 has 15 amino acids. V gave up 5 bases and J gave up 8 bases; unmatched junction bases: 12. CDR3 in amino acids: CASSPRDRVSAEAFF. CDR3 bases: TGTGCCAGCAGTCCCCGGGACAGGGTTTCAGCCGAAGCTTTCTTT.

In the case of this clonotype: The junction differs from germline at one of its ends, possibly a read error. The chain couples TRBV4-1 to TRBJ2-1; D unclear. This CDR3 spans 17 amino acids. Germline V gene lookup returns CDR1 MGHRA and CDR2 YSYEKL. The CDR3 here is CASSQDAGGHSHNEQFF. CDR3 coding DNA: TGCGCCAGCAGCCAAGATGCCGGCGGCCACTCCCACAATGAGCAGTTCTTC.

Concerning this clonotype: This may come from a read error, since a much larger clone is one base off. The rearrangement links TRBV12-3 or TRBV12-4 to TRBJ1-2; 7 bases line up with TRBD1. The CDR3 is 15 residues long. CDR3 DNA: TGTGCCAGCAATTTAGTTGGGACAGCCTACTATGGCTACACCTTC. Protein product: CASNLVGTAYYGYTF.

The V call is TRBV20-1, the J call TRBJ1-2; no clear D. Germline CDR1 and CDR2: DFQATT and SNEGSKA (reference sequence). The germline V and J ends were trimmed by 3 bases and 0 bases, with 5 bases remaining between them. This CDR3 comprises 12 residues. CDR3 sequence reads: CSASVPNYGYTF. CDR3 DNA sequence: TGCAGTGCTAGCGTCCCTAACTATGGCTACACCTTC.

This chain links TRBV7-9 with TRBJ2-7; D ambiguous. Germline CDR1 is SEHNR and CDR2 is FQNEAQ (reference sequence). Trimming removed 1 base at V and 7 bases at J, with 8 bases between. The CDR3 sequence is 12 residues long. The CDR3 region has the DNA TGTGCCAGCAGCTTAGTTGAGAATGAGCAGTACTTC. This gives the protein CASSLVENEQYF.